The clone carrying this T cell receptor beta chain was found many times. Its antigen is currently unknown. In making diagnoses, clinical symptoms, serum thyroxine and TRAb, thyroid ultrasound and orbital computed tomography were all used. RNA transcripts gave rise to amplified TCR beta CDR3 regions. With the HTBI primer set, the TCR CDR3 went through a first round of RT-PCR. TCRdb re-called the multiplex PCR reads through MiXCR, storing one row per CDR3 protein. Here the sample spans 560,000 or so distinct CDR3 sequences, 35% to 55% being singletons. This CDR3 has 17 residues. The V gene's germline CDR1 is SEHNR and CDR2 FQNEAQ (reference sequence). Losses at the gene ends were 1 base for V and 2 bases for J; bases not matched to a gene: 4. The entry originates in a study of T cells in Graves' hyperthyroidism and ophthalmopathy. Study-wide results and limits: The blood repertoire included most of the expanded thyroid clonotypes above 0.001.

This chain links TRBV7-9 with TRBJ2-6, with 8 bases matching TRBD1. Material: peripheral blood or thyroid tissue (not recorded which). The receptor comes from a woman younger than 35 with Graves' hyperthyroidism. The CDR3 DNA is TGTGCCAGCAGCTTAGGGCAGGGGGCACCTGGGGCCAACGTCCTGACTTTC. Translating gives CASSLGQGAPGANVLTF.